The clone carrying this T cell receptor beta chain was recorded a few times. The antigen is unknown. CDR3 length: 15 amino acids. The germline V gene encodes CDR1 SGHTA and CDR2 FQGNSA. V shed 5 bases and J 6 bases; nucleotides not matched to a gene: 6. The sample is drawn from a study of OX40 agonist ivuxolimab in advanced cancers. Study-level points and caveats: Still undetermined is the antigen specificity of the expanded peripheral T cells.

The repertoire was sequenced with immunoSEQ multiplex PCR; TCRdb's copy has only in-frame clones and lacks some. The table records around 2,900 clones, over 60% of them present only once. Sequenced material: CD4+ or CD8+ T cells sorted from blood, taken in a trial of the OX40 agonist ivuxolimab. This sequence originates from an adult with an advanced solid tumor such as melanoma, head and neck, liver or kidney cancer. The chain recombines TRBV7-2 with TRBJ1-6, with 8 nucleotides matching TRBD1. CDR3 region: CASSETGGRNSPLHF. The CDR3 coding sequence is TGTGCCAGCAGCGAAACAGGGGGACGTAATTCACCCCTCCACTTT.